This passage covers 20 T cell receptor beta chains from one sample sequenced in a study of glioma-infiltrating T cells. Using RNA template, CDR3s of TCR alpha and beta were amplified with iRepertoire arm-PCR. TCRdb recomputed calls from the multiplex PCR reads with MiXCR, one row per CDR3 protein. The data hold 300,000 to 400,000 distinct CDR3 sequences, with roughly 41% observed a single time. The sample was glioma tissue, nonneoplastic brain tissue, or PBMCs (not recorded which). These receptors all stem from a human donor with low-grade glioma or glioblastoma, undergoing nonglioma brain surgery, or in good health (not recorded which).

This clonotype was detected many times. This chain links TRBV28 with TRBJ2-5; either TRBD1 or TRBD2 may fit D (5 bases each). The CDR3 runs 16 residues. Germline loops: CDR1 MDHEN, CDR2 SYDVKM. Trimming removed 6 bases at V and 4 bases at J, with 21 bases between. CDR3 bases: TGTGCCAGCAGCCGATTATCGTGGGGGTTCGGAGAGACCCAGTACTTC. As protein: CASSRLSWGFGETQYF.

On this clonotype: At one end, the junction sequence differs from germline, possibly due to a read error. This sequence joins TRBV20-1 and TRBJ1-1; D is undetermined. The CDR3 length is 14 residues. In germline, CDR1 is DFQATT, CDR2 SNEGSKA (reference sequence). The CDR3 sequence is CSFGRWGTNTEASF. CDR3 DNA sequence: TGCAGTTTTGGCCGTTGGGGTACGAACACTGAAGCTTCCTTT.

About this clonotype: One end of the junction does not line up with germline, which may come from a read error. The chain couples TRBV7-2 to TRBJ2-1; 8 positions match TRBD1. The germline V gene encodes CDR1 SGHTA and CDR2 FQGNSA. This CDR3 comprises 14 residues. DNA for the CDR3: TGCGCCAGCAGCCGGGACAGGTTTTACAATGAGCAGTTCTTC. This sequence encodes CASSRDRFYNEQFF.

In this sample, this clonotype turned up a few times. This chain joins TRBV6-2 or TRBV6-3 and TRBJ2-3; 11 nucleotides line up with TRBD2. The germline V gene has CDR1 MNHEY and CDR2 SVGEGT. The CDR3 covers 17 residues. V shed 0 bases and J 2 bases; nucleotides not matched to a gene: 4. CDR3 in amino acids: CASSYSTSGTFTDTQYF. CDR3 bases: TGTGCCAGCAGTTACTCGACTAGCGGGACCTTCACAGATACGCAGTATTTT.

This clonotype has only one observation. The chain joins TRBV28 to TRBJ2-1, with 10 nucleotides matching TRBD2. The V and J ends lost 3 bases and 7 bases, in that order; junction bases with no gene match: 9. The germline gives CDR1 MDHEN, CDR2 SYDVKM. The CDR3 is 16 amino acids. CDR3 DNA sequence: TGTGCCAGCAGTTTCCCCGCCCTAGCGGGAGAGAATGAGCAGTTCTTC. As protein: CASSFPALAGENEQFF.

In the case of this clonotype: Just one base apart from a much larger clone, this may be a read error. This chain joins TRBV27 and TRBJ2-7, with D hard to call. Germline V gene lookup returns CDR1 MNHEY and CDR2 SMNVEV (reference sequence). V was cut by 3 bases and J by 7 bases, with 16 bases left in between. The CDR3 consists of 14 residues. The CDR3 loop is CASSFLTHPREQYF. CDR3 DNA sequence: TGTGCCAGCAGTTTCCTGACCCATCCTCGAGAGCAGTACTTC.

This clonotype was counted between two and nine times. This chain joins TRBV20-1 and TRBJ2-1, with TRBD2 as a possible D gene (5 bases). CDR1 and CDR2 (germline): DFQATT, SNEGSKA (reference sequence). The CDR3 length is 13 residues. V shed 6 bases and J shed 4 bases, with 13 bases lying between them. The CDR3 loop reads CSAPQRLYNEQFF. CDR3 DNA sequence: TGCAGTGCCCCTCAGCGGCTATACAATGAGCAGTTCTTC.

The chain has TRBV28 and TRBJ2-7; TRBD1 matches 8 bases. Losses at the gene ends were 5 bases for V and 5 bases for J; bases not matched to a gene: 11. This CDR3 is 15 amino acids long. Germline CDR1 is MDHEN and CDR2 is SYDVKM. This CDR3 is CASSRPRTGSNEQYF. CDR3 DNA sequence: TGTGCCAGCAGTCGACCGAGGACAGGGAGTAACGAGCAGTACTTC.

This clonotype was seen more than once but under ten times. The chain recombines TRBV24-1 with TRBJ2-5; D gene ambiguous. Germline CDR1 is KGHDR and CDR2 is SFDVKD. The CDR3 contains 14 residues. Trimming took off 1 base at V and 5 bases at J, with 10 bases between the two ends. DNA of the CDR3: TGTGCCACCAGTGATTTCGGGCTGGGGGAGACCCAGTACTTC. Protein product: CATSDFGLGETQYF.

V gene TRBV28 combines with J gene TRBJ2-1; D might be TRBD2 (6 bases). Germline CDR1 and CDR2: MDHEN and SYDVKM. This CDR3 is 16 amino acids long. Trimming took off 2 bases at V and 2 bases at J, with 13 bases between the two ends. Written as DNA, the CDR3 is TGTGCCAGCAGTTTAGAGGGACTCAGCCCCTACAATGAGCAGTTCTTC. Its translation is CASSLEGLSPYNEQFF.

A note on this clonotype: A read error may be the cause here, since a much bigger clone is one base away. DNA for the CDR3: TGCAGTGCTCGCGGGGGCGGGTATAGCAATCAGCCCCAGCATTTT. Amino acid sequence: CSARGGGYSNQPQHF. This rearrangement joins TRBV20-1 to TRBJ1-5; weak D call: TRBD1 (6 bases). The CDR3 spans 15 residues. Germline V gene sequence: CDR1 DFQATT, CDR2 SNEGSKA (reference sequence). V gave up 5 bases and J gave up 0 bases, with 14 bases separating them.

There are many counts of this clonotype. The junction and the germline gene differ at one end; a read error may be behind it. The chain has TRBV7-3 and TRBJ1-2, with D perhaps matching TRBD1 (5 bases). Germline V gene lookup returns CDR1 SGHTA and CDR2 FQGTGA. The CDR3 totals 12 residues. CDR3 sequence reads: CASSLTGYGYTF. Written as DNA, the CDR3 is TGTGCCAGCAGTTTAACAGGCTATGGCTACACCTTC.

V and J are TRBV7-9 and TRBJ2-1, with 14 bases matching TRBD2. The CDR3 length is 18 residues. Germline lookup yields CDR1 SEHNR and CDR2 FQNEAQ (reference sequence). Losses at the gene ends were 3 bases for V and 9 bases for J; bases not matched to a gene: 13. CDR3 sequence: CASSFETSGRARRGEQFF. The CDR3 coding sequence is TGTGCCAGCAGCTTCGAGACTAGCGGGAGGGCCCGGCGCGGTGAGCAGTTCTTC.

The chain joins TRBV19 to TRBJ2-1, with 12 bases aligning to TRBD2. Trimming cost V 5 bases and J 1 base; bases outside gene matches: 3. CDR1 and CDR2 (germline): LNHDA, SQIVND (reference sequence). This CDR3 spans 16 amino acids. This CDR3 is CASSPSGRVSYNEQFF. The CDR3 coding sequence is TGTGCCAGTAGTCCTAGCGGGAGGGTGTCCTACAATGAGCAGTTCTTC.

Comments on this clonotype: This may be a read error: a much more frequent sequence differs by one nucleotide. The chain recombines TRBV20-1 with TRBJ1-6; TRBD1 matches at 8 bases. Germline values: CDR1 DFQATT, CDR2 SNEGSKA (reference sequence). The CDR3 length is 17 residues. CDR3 DNA sequence: TGCAATGCTAGAGATAGAGCCAGGGGGCGCGAGAATTCACCCCTCCACTTT. Protein product: CNARDRARGRENSPLHF.

The V call is TRBV19, the J call TRBJ2-5, with 7 bases aligning to TRBD1. The CDR3 length is 16 residues. The germline V gene encodes CDR1 LNHDA and CDR2 SQIVND (reference sequence). V was clipped by 4 bases and J by 6 bases; unmatched bases: 14. The CDR3 nucleotides read TGTGCCAGTAGTACGCAGGGAGAGGGGGCCCTTCAGACCCAGTACTTC. This sequence encodes CASSTQGEGALQTQYF. The full variable domain, in which reference TRBV19 and TRBJ2-5 provide the parts outside the CDR3, is DGGITQSPKYLFRKEGQNVTLSCEQNLNHDAMYWYRQDPGQGLRLIYYSQIVNDFQKGDIAEGYSVSREKKESFPLTVTSAQKNPTAFYLCASSTQGEGALQTQYFGPGTRLLVL.

The rearrangement uses TRBV29-1 and TRBJ2-7; 10 nucleotides line up with TRBD1. There are 13 residues in the CDR3. The germline gives CDR1 SQVTM, CDR2 ANQGSEA. The junction had 5 bases not matched to a gene; V was cut back by 7 bases and J by 2 bases. The CDR3 DNA reads TGCAGCGGCTGGGACAGGGGACCCTACGAGCAGTACTTC. Translating gives CSGWDRGPYEQYF.

About this clonotype: One junction end does not reproduce the germline sequence, and a read error may be involved. This rearrangement joins TRBV20-1 to TRBJ2-5, with 7 bases matching TRBD2. The CDR3 loop spans 14 amino acids. Germline V gene data show CDR1 as DFQATT and CDR2 as SNEGSKA (reference sequence). CDR3 nucleotides: TGCAGTGCTAGCCGGGAGGCCCGGCAAGAGACCAAGTACTTC. This encodes CSASREARQETKYF.

In its sample, this clonotype was seen a few times. The chain uses TRBV7-2 and TRBJ1-2; 9 bases are a match to TRBD1. The trim removed 6 bases at V and 7 bases at J, leaving 15 bases unmatched. CDR1 and CDR2 from the germline V gene are SGHTA and FQGNSA. The CDR3 is 16 amino acids. CDR3 in DNA: TGTGCCAGCAGTTCGGCGACAGGGGGGATGGCCTTTGGCTACACCTTC. This translates into CASSSATGGMAFGYTF.

V usage is TRBV5-1 and J usage is TRBJ2-2, with D maybe TRBD1 (5 bases). CDR3 size: 13 residues. Germline lookup yields CDR1 SGHRS and CDR2 YFSETQ. Trimming shortened V by 7 bases and J by 7 bases, and 14 bases separated the two germline ends. The CDR3 here is CASGANPNGELFF. CDR3 nucleotide sequence: TGCGCCAGCGGGGCTAACCCAAACGGGGAGCTGTTTTTT.